The rows below give T cell receptor beta chains drawn from one sample of a study of cytomegalovirus exposure and HLA in healthy donors. Method: immunoSEQ multiplex PCR; TCRdb's copy keeps in-frame clones and lacks some. The table lists approximately 140,000 clones, around 74% of them singletons. Sequencing was performed on PBMCs. These receptors came from a man aged 45 to 65 in good health and CMV-seropositive. Both conserved end residues are part of each CDR3. D genes are given only for firm matches. Only some rows state a clone size, as once, few, many or a class for expanded clones.

>.|TRBD1|TRBV7-9|TRBJ2-7
CVSRDGTGYEQYF
TGTGTCAGCAGGGACGGGACAGGCTACGAGCAGTACTTC
>.|.|TRBV5-1|TRBJ2-2
CASIQGGERTGELFF
TGCGCCAGCATACAGGGTGGGGAGAGGACCGGGGAGCTGTTTTTT
>.|TRBD2|TRBV27|TRBJ2-1
CASSLSASGSGEQFF
TGTGCCAGCAGTTTATCGGCTAGCGGGAGCGGTGAGCAGTTCTTC
>.|.|TRBV28|TRBJ1-5
CASSFGQSNQPQHF
TGTGCCAGCAGTTTTGGACAGAGTAATCAGCCCCAGCATTTT
>few|TRBD1|TRBV28|TRBJ1-2
CASSSPGTGGHYGYTF
TGTGCCAGCAGTTCACCCGGGACAGGGGGCCACTATGGCTACACCTTC
>once|.|TRBV5-1|TRBJ2-3
CASSFTGSTDTQYF
TGCGCCAGCAGCTTCACAGGGAGCACAGATACGCAGTATTTT
>.|TRBD1|TRBV7-9|TRBJ1-4
CASSPPGTVRKLFF
TGTGCCAGCAGCCCTCCCGGGACAGTTCGAAAACTGTTTTTT
>.|TRBD2|TRBV7-8|TRBJ2-5
CASSLRPSGRAGGETQYF
TGTGCCAGCAGCTTAAGGCCTAGCGGGAGGGCCGGCGGAGAGACCCAGTACTTC
>.|.|TRBV10-1|TRBJ2-1
CASSQGGSGENEQFF
TGCGCCAGCAGTCAGGGGGGTTCGGGGGAAAATGAGCAGTTCTTC
>.|.|TRBV6-1|TRBJ2-3
CASSEAAFLPGSTDTQYF
TGTGCCAGCAGTGAAGCCGCCTTTTTACCGGGATCCACAGATACGCAGTATTTT
>.|.|TRBV10-3|TRBJ2-7
CAIQQDSSYEQYF
TGTGCCATTCAGCAGGACAGCTCCTACGAGCAGTACTTC
>.|.|TRBV7-9|TRBJ2-4
CASSPRTAKNIQYF
TGTGCCAGCAGCCCGAGGACAGCTAAAAACATTCAGTACTTC
>.|TRBD1|TRBV5-1|TRBJ2-6
CASSSGGTGLAGANVLTF
TGCGCCAGCAGCTCTGGCGGGACAGGGCTGGCTGGGGCCAACGTCCTGACTTTC
>.|.|TRBV21-1|TRBJ1-1
CASSPLGQGQYTEAFF
TGTGCCAGCAGCCCCTTGGGACAGGGGCAGTACACTGAAGCTTTCTTT
>few|TRBD1|TRBV7-7|TRBJ2-5
CASSLGQEQTQYF
TGTGCTAGCAGCTTAGGACAGGAACAGACCCAGTACTTC
>few|TRBD2|TRBV5-4|TRBJ2-1
CASSLGEGLGEQFF
TGTGCCAGCAGCTTGGGGGAGGGCCTCGGGGAGCAGTTCTTC
>.|TRBD1|TRBV2|TRBJ1-5
CASSKGGEELNQPQHF
TGTGCCAGCAGCAAAGGGGGCGAAGAGCTTAATCAGCCCCAGCATTTT
>.|TRBD1|TRBV5-1|TRBJ2-2
CASSRTGSGGELFF
TGCGCCAGCAGCCGGACAGGGTCGGGCGGGGAGCTGTTTTTT
>.|TRBD1|TRBV27|TRBJ2-6
CASSRDRVGANVLTF
TGTGCCAGCAGTAGGGACAGGGTTGGGGCCAACGTCCTGACTTTC
>.|.|TRBV15|TRBJ1-5
CATSRSRDPNQPQHF
TGTGCCACCAGCAGGTCTCGGGATCCCAATCAGCCCCAGCATTTT
>.|TRBD1|TRBV5-1|TRBJ2-7
CASREGQGVYEQYF
TGCGCCAGCAGGGAGGGACAGGGAGTCTACGAGCAGTACTTC
>.|TRBD2|TRBV19|TRBJ2-1
CASSTLAGAYNEQFF
TGTGCCAGTAGTACACTAGCGGGAGCCTACAATGAGCAGTTCTTC
>.|TRBD1|TRBV4-1|TRBJ2-1
CASSQVARGQDEQFF
TGCGCCAGCAGCCAAGTGGCCAGGGGGCAAGATGAGCAGTTCTTC
>.|.|TRBV11-2|TRBJ2-3
CASSLSSEYTSTDTQYF
TGTGCCAGCAGCTTGTCTAGCGAATATACTAGCACAGATACGCAGTATTTT
>.|.|TRBV27|TRBJ2-7
CASSLSSGPAYEQYF
TGTGCCAGCAGTTTAAGTAGCGGTCCTGCCTACGAGCAGTACTTC
>once|TRBD1|TRBV5-6|TRBJ2-5
CASSWKTGEETQYF
TGTGCCAGCAGCTGGAAGACAGGGGAAGAGACCCAGTACTTC
>.|.|TRBV29-1|TRBJ2-3
CSVHRTTSTDTQYF
TGCAGCGTTCATCGGACTACTAGCACAGATACGCAGTATTTT
>.|TRBD1|TRBV9|TRBJ2-7
CASSRRSGQGNDEQYF
TGTGCCAGCAGCAGACGATCGGGACAGGGTAACGACGAGCAGTACTTC
>.|TRBD1|TRBV6-5|TRBJ1-3
CASWDSPGNTIYF
TGTGCCAGTTGGGACAGCCCTGGAAACACCATATATTTT
>.|.|TRBV5-1|TRBJ2-1
CASSLQVQGYGNEQFF
TGCGCCAGCAGCTTGCAGGTTCAGGGGTACGGCAATGAGCAGTTCTTC
>.|TRBD1|TRBV10-3|TRBJ1-4
CATGTGRTNEKLFF
TGTGCCACCGGGACAGGACGAACTAATGAAAAACTGTTTTTT
>.|TRBD2|TRBV7-6|TRBJ2-1
CASSPNPGLADNEQFF
TGTGCCAGCAGCCCCAATCCGGGACTAGCGGACAATGAGCAGTTCTTC
>.|.|TRBV30|TRBJ2-1
CAWRRTTGPTNEQFF
TGTGCCTGGAGACGAACGACAGGCCCCACCAATGAGCAGTTCTTC
>.|.|TRBV6-5|TRBJ2-2
CASSYFELLNTGELFF
TGTGCCAGCAGTTACTTCGAGCTGCTTAACACCGGGGAGCTGTTTTTT
>.|.|TRBV5-1|TRBJ2-5
CASSLVADQETQYF
TGCGCCAGCAGCTTGGTGGCGGACCAAGAGACCCAGTACTTC
>once|.|TRBV5-1|TRBJ1-6
CASRQISYNSPLHF
TGCGCCAGCAGACAGATCTCCTATAATTCACCCCTCCACTTT
>.|.|TRBV11-2|TRBJ2-7
CASSLAGLSYEQYF
TGTGCCAGCAGCTTAGCAGGACTATCCTACGAGCAGTACTTC
>.|.|TRBV5-5|TRBJ1-2
CASSLLGQGYGYTF
TGTGCCAGCAGCTTGCTGGGGCAGGGTTATGGCTACACCTTC
>.|.|TRBV30|TRBJ1-4
CAWVDSRLRKLFF
TGTGCCTGGGTAGACAGCCGGTTACGGAAACTGTTTTTT